Listed below are T cell receptor beta chains from one sample, sequenced in a study of Graves' ophthalmopathy and Graves' hyperthyroidism. A single record per CDR3 protein comes from TCRdb applying MiXCR to the multiplex PCR reads. The data show 500,000 to 700,000 distinct CDR3 sequences, with 20% to 25% seen just once and around 6.9% held by the top ten. The material sequenced was peripheral blood. The receptors derive from a woman in her late teens or twenties with stable Graves' hyperthyroidism. Some clones in this sample may be carry-over from other donors' samples. Each CDR3 is given with its conserved first and last residue. The D gene is left open where the match is weak. The listing skips clone size in some rows; elsewhere it reads once, few, many or a size class.

clone_size: NA
d_call: NA
j_call: TRBJ1-2
v_call: TRBV9
cdr3_aa: CASSSMQGAYSYGYAF
cdr3_nt: TGTGCCAGCAGCTCTATGCAGGGAGCCTATTCCTATGGCTACGCCTTC

clone_size: many
d_call: NA
j_call: TRBJ2-7
v_call: TRBV27
cdr3_aa: CASTGTASYEQYF
cdr3_nt: TGTGCCAGTACCGGGACGGCCTCCTACGAGCAGTACTTC

clone_size: NA
d_call: NA
j_call: TRBJ1-2
v_call: TRBV20-1
cdr3_aa: CSSSWGGPMSYGYTF
cdr3_nt: TGCAGTTCCTCCTGGGGGGGACCCATGAGCTATGGCTACACCTTC

clone_size: many
d_call: NA
j_call: TRBJ2-7
v_call: TRBV20-1
cdr3_aa: CSARGGFSYEQYF
cdr3_nt: TGCAGTGCTAGGGGTGGTTTTTCCTACGAGCAGTACTTC

clone_size: many
d_call: NA
j_call: TRBJ1-2
v_call: TRBV30
cdr3_aa: CAWSVAGTGYGYTF
cdr3_nt: TGTGCCTGGAGTGTAGCGGGGACGGGCTATGGCTACACCTTC

clone_size: many
d_call: TRBD1
j_call: TRBJ1-5
v_call: TRBV6-2/TRBV6-3
cdr3_aa: CASSPKTGVSPQHF
cdr3_nt: TGTGCCAGCAGTCCCAAGACAGGGGTTTCTCCCCAGCATTTT

clone_size: NA
d_call: TRBD1
j_call: TRBJ2-5
v_call: TRBV4-1
cdr3_aa: CASSLKSGQAQETQYF
cdr3_nt: TGCGCCAGCAGCCTCAAATCGGGACAGGCCCAAGAGACCCAGTACTTC

clone_size: NA
d_call: NA
j_call: TRBJ1-2
v_call: TRBV12-3/TRBV12-4
cdr3_aa: CASSLNGGPYYGYTF
cdr3_nt: TGTGCCAGCAGTTTAAATGGGGGGCCTTACTATGGCTACACCTTC

clone_size: few
d_call: NA
j_call: TRBJ1-2
v_call: TRBV14
cdr3_aa: CASSDKGTYYGYTF
cdr3_nt: TGTGCCAGCAGCGATAAAGGGACCTACTATGGCTACACCTTC

clone_size: many
d_call: NA
j_call: TRBJ1-1
v_call: TRBV6-2/TRBV6-3
cdr3_aa: CASSWLRSEAFF
cdr3_nt: TGTGCCAGCAGCTGGCTCCGGTCTGAAGCTTTCTTT

clone_size: few
d_call: TRBD2
j_call: TRBJ2-2
v_call: TRBV10-1
cdr3_aa: CASSDRAGTKNTGELFF
cdr3_nt: TGCGCCAGCAGTGACCGTGCCGGGACTAAAAACACCGGGGAGCTGTTTTTT

clone_size: many
d_call: NA
j_call: TRBJ1-5
v_call: TRBV15
cdr3_aa: CATSRARTPLGVPQHF
cdr3_nt: TGTGCCACCAGCAGAGCGAGGACTCCCCTTGGCGTGCCCCAGCATTTT

clone_size: many
d_call: NA
j_call: TRBJ1-4
v_call: TRBV12-3/TRBV12-4
cdr3_aa: CASSSSRVGRDEKLFF
cdr3_nt: TGTGCCAGCAGTTCCTCCAGGGTTGGACGTGATGAAAAACTGTTTTTT

clone_size: many
d_call: TRBD2
j_call: TRBJ2-7
v_call: TRBV4-2
cdr3_aa: CASSPGTSGERIYEQYF
cdr3_nt: TGTGCCAGCAGCCCCGGGACTAGCGGGGAAAGAATTTACGAGCAGTACTTC

clone_size: many
d_call: TRBD2
j_call: TRBJ2-7
v_call: TRBV11-2
cdr3_aa: CASSRPGGSYEQYF
cdr3_nt: TGTGCCAGCAGCCGTCCGGGGGGCTCCTACGAGCAGTACTTC

clone_size: many
d_call: NA
j_call: TRBJ1-2
v_call: TRBV10-3
cdr3_aa: CAIPKGGSPDYGYTF
cdr3_nt: TGTGCCATCCCTAAAGGAGGGTCCCCGGACTATGGCTACACCTTC

clone_size: many
d_call: NA
j_call: TRBJ2-7
v_call: TRBV6-1
cdr3_aa: CASSEPGMGGQYF
cdr3_nt: TGTGCCAGCAGTGAGCCGGGAATGGGCGGGCAGTACTTC

clone_size: many
d_call: NA
j_call: TRBJ1-1
v_call: TRBV11-2
cdr3_aa: CASTSRVDTEAFF
cdr3_nt: TGTGCCAGCACCTCCAGGGTGGACACTGAAGCTTTCTTT

clone_size: many
d_call: TRBD1
j_call: TRBJ2-7
v_call: TRBV4-1
cdr3_aa: CASSRQGVSYEQYF
cdr3_nt: TGCGCCAGCAGCCGACAGGGGGTCTCCTACGAGCAGTACTTC

clone_size: many
d_call: NA
j_call: TRBJ1-5
v_call: TRBV6-1
cdr3_aa: CASSEERDTRYSNQPQHF
cdr3_nt: TGTGCCAGCAGTGAAGAAAGGGACACCAGATATAGCAATCAGCCCCAGCATTTT

clone_size: few
d_call: NA
j_call: TRBJ1-1
v_call: TRBV6-1
cdr3_aa: CASSRDLPGAEAFF
cdr3_nt: TGTGCCAGCAGTCGGGATTTACCGGGCGCTGAAGCTTTCTTT

clone_size: many
d_call: NA
j_call: TRBJ2-7
v_call: TRBV3-1
cdr3_aa: CASSQGQRGSEQYF
cdr3_nt: TGTGCCAGCAGCCAAGGGCAAAGGGGCTCCGAGCAGTACTTC

clone_size: NA
d_call: NA
j_call: TRBJ1-2
v_call: TRBV20-1
cdr3_aa: CSASEGANYGYTF
cdr3_nt: TGCAGTGCTAGCGAGGGAGCTAACTATGGCTACACCTTC

clone_size: many
d_call: TRBD1
j_call: TRBJ1-5
v_call: TRBV30
cdr3_aa: CAWSAGQGGQPQHF
cdr3_nt: TGTGCCTGGAGTGCAGGACAGGGGGGTCAGCCCCAGCATTTT

clone_size: many
d_call: NA
j_call: TRBJ2-4
v_call: TRBV7-2
cdr3_aa: CASSLEGTGENIQYF
cdr3_nt: TGTGCCAGCAGCTTAGAGGGGACGGGGGAAAACATTCAGTACTTC

clone_size: many
d_call: TRBD1
j_call: TRBJ1-6
v_call: TRBV5-1
cdr3_aa: CASSSTGTAVSPLHF
cdr3_nt: TGCGCCAGCAGCTCAACCGGGACAGCGGTTTCACCCCTCCACTTT

clone_size: NA
d_call: NA
j_call: TRBJ2-7
v_call: TRBV7-2
cdr3_aa: CASSLMRSTYEQYF
cdr3_nt: TGTGCCAGCAGCTTAATGCGTTCTACCTACGAGCAGTACTTC

clone_size: few
d_call: NA
j_call: TRBJ2-7
v_call: TRBV28
cdr3_aa: CASSFSPGYEQYF
cdr3_nt: TGTGCCAGCAGTTTTAGTCCAGGCTACGAGCAGTACTTC

clone_size: many
d_call: NA
j_call: TRBJ1-5
v_call: TRBV15
cdr3_aa: CATSRDTDQPQHF
cdr3_nt: TGTGCCACCAGCAGAGATACTGATCAGCCCCAGCATTTT

clone_size: many
d_call: NA
j_call: TRBJ2-7
v_call: TRBV28
cdr3_aa: CASSLLKTYEQYF
cdr3_nt: TGTGCCAGCAGCCTGCTTAAAACCTACGAGCAGTACTTC

clone_size: few
d_call: NA
j_call: TRBJ1-2
v_call: TRBV4-1
cdr3_aa: CASSQGQYYGYTF
cdr3_nt: TGCGCCAGCAGCCAGGGGCAGTACTATGGCTACACCTTC

clone_size: many
d_call: TRBD1
j_call: TRBJ1-5
v_call: TRBV15
cdr3_aa: CATRMGGQGDNQPQHF
cdr3_nt: TGTGCCACCAGAATGGGCGGACAGGGGGACAATCAGCCCCAGCATTTT

clone_size: few
d_call: NA
j_call: TRBJ2-5
v_call: TRBV6-1
cdr3_aa: CASRPGPRLETQYF
cdr3_nt: TGTGCCAGCAGACCCGGGCCTAGATTGGAGACCCAGTACTTC

clone_size: NA
d_call: NA
j_call: TRBJ1-2
v_call: TRBV6-2/TRBV6-3
cdr3_aa: CASSYGAITNYGYTF
cdr3_nt: TGTGCCAGCAGTTATGGGGCAATCACCAACTATGGCTACACCTTC

clone_size: many
d_call: NA
j_call: TRBJ2-7
v_call: TRBV11-2
cdr3_aa: CASSLVVEQYF
cdr3_nt: TGTGCCAGCAGCTTGGTGGTCGAGCAGTACTTC

clone_size: few
d_call: NA
j_call: TRBJ1-1
v_call: TRBV2
cdr3_aa: CASRESDKAFF
cdr3_nt: TGTGCCAGCAGGGAGAGTGACAAAGCTTTCTTT

clone_size: NA
d_call: TRBD1
j_call: TRBJ2-7
v_call: TRBV20-1
cdr3_aa: CSARDDLGQGQYF
cdr3_nt: TGCAGTGCTAGAGACGATTTGGGACAGGGGCAGTACTTC

clone_size: NA
d_call: NA
j_call: TRBJ2-5
v_call: TRBV5-1
cdr3_aa: CASSRGGEQETQYF
cdr3_nt: TGCGCCAGCAGTCGTGGAGGGGAGCAAGAGACCCAGTACTTC

clone_size: many
d_call: NA
j_call: TRBJ1-1
v_call: TRBV6-5
cdr3_aa: CASSYSILIPEAFF
cdr3_nt: TGTGCCAGCAGTTACTCGATCCTGATTCCTGAAGCTTTCTTT

clone_size: NA
d_call: NA
j_call: TRBJ2-5
v_call: TRBV14
cdr3_aa: CASSQNIQETQYF
cdr3_nt: TGTGCCAGCAGCCAAAACATACAAGAGACCCAGTACTTC

clone_size: NA
d_call: NA
j_call: TRBJ1-1
v_call: TRBV11-2
cdr3_aa: CASSGMGYTEAFF
cdr3_nt: TGTGCCAGCAGCGGCATGGGGTACACTGAAGCTTTCTTT

clone_size: NA
d_call: NA
j_call: TRBJ1-5
v_call: TRBV19
cdr3_aa: CASSMLGSGQPQHF
cdr3_nt: TGTGCCAGTAGTATGCTAGGGTCTGGTCAGCCCCAGCATTTT

clone_size: NA
d_call: NA
j_call: TRBJ1-3
v_call: TRBV6-1
cdr3_aa: CASSANILSSGNTIYF
cdr3_nt: TGTGCCAGCAGTGCAAACATCCTTAGCTCTGGAAACACCATATATTTT

clone_size: many
d_call: NA
j_call: TRBJ1-5
v_call: TRBV20-1
cdr3_aa: CSARAGAGIQPQHF
cdr3_nt: TGCAGTGCTAGAGCGGGGGCAGGAATTCAGCCCCAGCATTTT

clone_size: many
d_call: TRBD1
j_call: TRBJ2-2
v_call: TRBV5-5
cdr3_aa: CASSWGQKNTGELFF
cdr3_nt: TGTGCCAGCAGCTGGGGACAGAAGAACACCGGGGAGCTGTTTTTT

clone_size: many
d_call: TRBD1
j_call: TRBJ2-7
v_call: TRBV7-8
cdr3_aa: CASSSRSGTGSYEQYF
cdr3_nt: TGTGCCAGCAGCTCCAGGTCCGGGACAGGGTCCTACGAGCAGTACTTC

clone_size: NA
d_call: NA
j_call: TRBJ1-1
v_call: TRBV28
cdr3_aa: CASSFWGFAEAFF
cdr3_nt: TGTGCCAGCAGTTTCTGGGGTTTCGCTGAAGCTTTCTTT

clone_size: few
d_call: TRBD2
j_call: TRBJ2-5
v_call: TRBV20-1
cdr3_aa: CSATPGGAGSQETQYF
cdr3_nt: TGCAGTGCTACCCCGGGGGGGGCGGGGTCCCAAGAGACCCAGTACTTC

clone_size: many
d_call: NA
j_call: TRBJ1-1
v_call: TRBV6-1
cdr3_aa: CASLLTNTEAFF
cdr3_nt: TGTGCCAGTTTGCTGACGAACACTGAAGCTTTCTTT